Presented here are 19 T cell receptor beta chains from one specimen sequenced in a study of response to subunit inactivated influenza vaccine. TCRdb redid the calling of the RT-PCR reads with MiXCR, one entry per CDR3 protein. The top ten hold around 13% of the sample, which has approximately 490,000 distinct CDR3 sequences, roughly 7.9% seen once. The material sequenced was PBMCs from blood, taken around 2 years after vaccination. The origin of the receptors is a man aged 45 to 75 who received an inactivated influenza vaccine.

This clonotype has at least ten counts. V usage is TRBV30 and J usage is TRBJ2-7; TRBD2 matches at 11 bases. V was pared by 4 bases and J by 0 bases, with 2 bases of the junction left unmatched. The CDR3 runs 14 residues. Germline assignment: CDR1 GTSNPN and CDR2 SVGIG (reference sequence). The CDR3 here is CAWTGTSGSYEQYF. For the CDR3, the DNA is TGTGCCTGGACCGGGACTAGCGGCTCCTACGAGCAGTACTTC. Combining the CDR3 with reference TRBV30 and TRBJ2-7 gives the whole variable domain SQTIHQWPATLVQPVGSPLSLECTVEGTSNPNLYWYRQAAGRGLQLLFYSVGIGQISSEVPQNLSASRPQDRQFILSSKKLLLSDSGFYLCAWTGTSGSYEQYFGPGTRLTVT.

This clonotype has a handful of counts. The rearrangement links TRBV12-3 or TRBV12-4 to TRBJ2-5; 9 bases fit TRBD2. V was clipped by 5 bases and J by 4 bases; unmatched bases: 5. The CDR3 totals 14 residues. The CDR3 sequence: CASSLGTSPETQYF. DNA for the CDR3: TGTGCCAGCAGTCTCGGGACTAGCCCAGAGACCCAGTACTTC.

At least ten counts were recorded for this clonotype. The CDR3 sequence is CASSLARGGSPQPQHF. CDR3 DNA: TGTGCCAGCAGTTTAGCGCGAGGGGGAAGTCCTCAGCCCCAGCATTTT. The genes are TRBV12-3 or TRBV12-4 and TRBJ1-5; D perhaps matches TRBD1 (6 bases). The CDR3 contains 16 residues. Trimming left V 0 bases short and J 6 bases short, with 15 bases between.

This clonotype occurred many times. The rearrangement links TRBV5-1 to TRBJ1-2, with 10 bases lining up with TRBD1. The CDR3 is made up of 15 amino acids. With V trimmed by 5 bases and J by 2 bases, 6 bases remained unmatched. Germline assignment: CDR1 SGHRS and CDR2 YFSETQ. CDR3 sequence reads: CASSPGGQGNYGYTF. CDR3 coding DNA: TGCGCCAGCAGTCCCGGGGGACAGGGGAACTATGGCTACACCTTC.

The chain carries TRBV3-1 and TRBJ2-2; possibly TRBD1 for D (7 bases). The V end was cut by 4 bases, the J end by 4 bases, with 19 bases between. This CDR3 comprises 17 residues. Germline assignment: CDR1 LGHDT and CDR2 YNNKEL (reference sequence). CDR3 amino acids: CASSPPRAGGLTGELFF. CDR3 bases: TGTGCCAGCAGCCCCCCGAGGGCAGGGGGACTCACCGGGGAGCTGTTTTTT. Full variable domain (missing parts from reference TRBV3-1 and TRBJ2-2): DTAVSQTPKYLVTQMGNDKSIKCEQNLGHDTMYWYKQDSKKFLKIMFSYNNKELIINETVPNRFSPKSPDKAHLNLHINSLELGDSAVYFCASSPPRAGGLTGELFFGEGSRLTVL.

This clonotype appeared a few times. This CDR3 reads CSARDMTGTNQAFF. CDR3 bases: TGCAGTGCTAGAGATATGACAGGGACTAACCAGGCTTTCTTT. The chain employs TRBV20-1 and TRBJ1-1; 7 bases fit TRBD1. The germline CDR1 and CDR2 sequences are DFQATT and SNEGSKA (reference sequence). This CDR3 spans 14 amino acids. Losses at the gene ends were 0 bases for V and 11 bases for J; bases not matched to a gene: 12.

There are a few counts of this clonotype. The V call is TRBV7-9, the J call TRBJ2-1; 7 bases line up with TRBD2. Losses at the gene ends were 5 bases for V and 12 bases for J; bases not matched to a gene: 10. Germline loops: CDR1 SEHNR, CDR2 FQNEAQ (reference sequence). CDR3 size: 13 residues. The CDR3 coding sequence is TGTGCCAGCAGCGTAGGGACTACAGACGGGCAGTTCTTC. Its translation is CASSVGTTDGQFF.

This clonotype has at least ten counts. V and J are TRBV18 and TRBJ1-4, with 9 bases aligning to TRBD1. The length of the CDR3 is 15 residues. Trimming cost V 1 base and J 7 bases; bases outside gene matches: 4. The germline V gene encodes CDR1 KGHSH and CDR2 LQKENI. The CDR3 is CASSPRTGVGEKLFF. CDR3 in DNA: TGTGCCAGCTCACCACGGACAGGGGTGGGTGAAAAACTGTTTTTT.

The chain employs TRBV3-1 and TRBJ2-5; a weak D match, TRBD1 (5 bases). This CDR3 contains 14 residues. V shed 1 base and J shed 9 bases, with 15 bases lying between them. The germline gives CDR1 LGHDT, CDR2 YNNKEL (reference sequence). Here the CDR3 DNA reads TGTGCCAGCAGCCAAGGACAGTCCCTCGGTGCCCAGTACTTC. This codes for CASSQGQSLGAQYF.

This clonotype turned up a few times. CDR3 DNA sequence: TGTGCCAGCAGTGCCCTAGGCGGCGGGGAGCTGTTTTTT. The encoded protein is CASSALGGGELFF. V is TRBV12-3 or TRBV12-4 and J is TRBJ2-2; D is unresolved. V was shortened by 5 bases and J by 7 bases, with 11 bases between the two germline ends. The CDR3 loop spans 13 amino acids.

This clonotype was seen many times. The gene calls are TRBV5-1 and TRBJ2-5; 9 nucleotides align to TRBD2. Per the germline V gene, CDR1 is SGHRS and CDR2 is YFSETQ. Trimming took 4 bases from V and 5 from J; bases not matched to a gene: 6. CDR3 length equals 14 residues. CDR3 in amino acids: CASSAGTSHETQYF. The CDR3, as DNA: TGCGCCAGCAGCGCCGGGACTAGCCATGAGACCCAGTACTTC.

This clonotype has only a few counts. Here the CDR3 reads CASSFTAGSSYEQYF. CDR3 DNA: TGCGCCAGCAGCTTTACCGCGGGGTCGTCCTACGAGCAGTACTTC. The chain links TRBV5-1 to TRBJ2-7; D is possibly TRBD2 (6 bases). The CDR3 loop spans 15 amino acids. The V and J ends lost 2 bases and 1 base respectively, with 13 bases between them. CDR1 is SGHRS and CDR2 is YFSETQ in the germline V gene.

The chain combines TRBV7-8 with TRBJ2-4; D is perhaps TRBD2 (6 bases). This CDR3 contains 12 residues. Germline V lookup: CDR1 SGHVS, CDR2 FQNEAQ. V gave up 5 bases and J gave up 9 bases, with 11 bases separating them. The chain's CDR3 is CASSPTRGIQYF. The CDR3 DNA follows: TGTGCCAGCAGCCCGACTAGGGGCATTCAGTACTTC.

This clonotype was counted at least ten times. This chain uses TRBV4-3 with TRBJ2-1; 7 positions agree with TRBD2. The CDR3 sequence is 18 residues long. Trimming took 3 bases from V and 1 from J; bases not matched to a gene: 12. Germline lookup yields CDR1 LGHNA and CDR2 YSLEER. CDR3 bases: TGCGCCAGCAGCCAGACGGGGCGGGGGTCGGGGTCCTACAATGAGCAGTTCTTC. Translation gives CASSQTGRGSGSYNEQFF.

V gene TRBV4-2 combines with J gene TRBJ1-3, with 10 bases aligning to TRBD1. CDR3 length: 16 amino acids. V lost 4 bases, J lost 4 bases, and 7 bases stayed unmatched. Per germline, CDR1 LGHNA and CDR2 YNFKEQ. The CDR3 loop is CASSPWTGGSGNTIYF. CDR3 bases: TGTGCCAGCAGCCCCTGGACAGGGGGGTCAGGAAACACCATATATTTT.

This clonotype came up a few times. This chain connects TRBV20-1 to TRBJ2-3, with 14 bases aligning to TRBD2. The CDR3 runs to 15 residues. The V gene end was trimmed by 0 bases and the J gene end by 4 bases; junction bases not matched to a gene: 0. Germline values: CDR1 DFQATT, CDR2 SNEGSKA (reference sequence). In DNA, the CDR3 is TGCAGTGCTAGAGAGGGACTAGCGGGGGCAGATACGCAGTATTTT. It specifies CSAREGLAGADTQYF.

This clonotype was seen ten or more times. The chain carries TRBV7-9 and TRBJ1-2; D gene ambiguous. Germline CDR1 reads SEHNR; CDR2 reads FQNEAQ (reference sequence). Between the trimmed V and J ends, which lost 3 bases and 5 bases, there was a span of 7 bases. CDR3 length equals 12 residues. Here the CDR3 DNA reads TGTGCCAGCAGCTTTTCCGGGTATGGCTACACCTTC. Translation gives CASSFSGYGYTF.

This clonotype came up a few times. The chain has TRBV15 and TRBJ2-4; the match to TRBD1 covers 9 bases. Trimming removed 10 bases from V and 9 bases from J; junction bases left unmatched: 10. Germline lookup yields CDR1 LNHNV and CDR2 YYDKDF (reference sequence). This CDR3 comprises 13 residues. The CDR3 here is CASSPGQGSIQYF. CDR3 coding DNA: TGTGCCAGTTCACCGGGACAGGGATCCATTCAGTACTTC.

V gene TRBV5-1 combines with J gene TRBJ2-3; D ambiguous. This CDR3 has 14 residues. CDR1 is SGHRS, CDR2 YFSETQ, per germline. V was shortened by 0 bases and J by 4 bases, with 9 bases between the two germline ends. The DNA of the CDR3 is TGCGCCAGCAGCTTGGGCCCCGACGCAGATACGCAGTATTTT. It translates to CASSLGPDADTQYF.